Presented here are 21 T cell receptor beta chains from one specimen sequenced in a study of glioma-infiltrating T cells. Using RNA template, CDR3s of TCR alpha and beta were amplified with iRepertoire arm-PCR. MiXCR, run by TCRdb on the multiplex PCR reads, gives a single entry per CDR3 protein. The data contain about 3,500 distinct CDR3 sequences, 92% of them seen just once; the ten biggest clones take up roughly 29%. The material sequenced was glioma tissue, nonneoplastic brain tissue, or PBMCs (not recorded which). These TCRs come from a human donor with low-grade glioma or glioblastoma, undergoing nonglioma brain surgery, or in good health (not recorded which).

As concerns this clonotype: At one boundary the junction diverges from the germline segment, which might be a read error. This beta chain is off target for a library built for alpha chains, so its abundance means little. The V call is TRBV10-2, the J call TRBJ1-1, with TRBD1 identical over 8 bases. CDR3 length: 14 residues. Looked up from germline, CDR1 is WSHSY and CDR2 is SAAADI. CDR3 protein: CASKRQGMNTEAFF. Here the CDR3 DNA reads TGTGCCAGCAAAAGACAGGGGATGAACACTGAAGCTTTCTTT.

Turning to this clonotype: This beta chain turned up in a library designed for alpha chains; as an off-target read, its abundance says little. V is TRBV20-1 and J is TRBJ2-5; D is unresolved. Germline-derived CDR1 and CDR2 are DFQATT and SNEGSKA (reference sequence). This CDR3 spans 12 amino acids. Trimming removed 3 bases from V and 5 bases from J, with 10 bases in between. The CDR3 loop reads CSASYLEETQYF. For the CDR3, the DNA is TGCAGTGCTAGTTATCTAGAGGAGACCCAGTACTTC.

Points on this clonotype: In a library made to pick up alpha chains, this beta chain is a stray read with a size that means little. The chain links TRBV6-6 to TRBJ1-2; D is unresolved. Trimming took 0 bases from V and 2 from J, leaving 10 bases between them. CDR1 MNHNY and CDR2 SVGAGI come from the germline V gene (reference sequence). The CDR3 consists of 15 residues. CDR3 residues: CASSYSYSRNYGYTF. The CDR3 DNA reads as TGTGCCAGCAGTTACTCTTACAGCAGGAACTATGGCTACACCTTC.

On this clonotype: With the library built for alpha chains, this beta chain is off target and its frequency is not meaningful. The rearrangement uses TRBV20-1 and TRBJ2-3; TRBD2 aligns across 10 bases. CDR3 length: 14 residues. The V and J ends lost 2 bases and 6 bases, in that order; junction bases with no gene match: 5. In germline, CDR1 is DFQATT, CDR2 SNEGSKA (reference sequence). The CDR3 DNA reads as TGCAGTGCTAGACGTCTAGCGGGAGTGGATACGCAGTATTTT. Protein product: CSARRLAGVDTQYF.

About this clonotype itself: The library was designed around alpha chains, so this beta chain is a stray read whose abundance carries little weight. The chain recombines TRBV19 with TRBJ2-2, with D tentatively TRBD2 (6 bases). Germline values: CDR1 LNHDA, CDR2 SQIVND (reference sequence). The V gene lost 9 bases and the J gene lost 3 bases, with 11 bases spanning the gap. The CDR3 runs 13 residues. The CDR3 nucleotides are TGTGCCAGCCGGGACTCATACACCGGGGAGCTGTTTTTT. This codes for CASRDSYTGELFF.

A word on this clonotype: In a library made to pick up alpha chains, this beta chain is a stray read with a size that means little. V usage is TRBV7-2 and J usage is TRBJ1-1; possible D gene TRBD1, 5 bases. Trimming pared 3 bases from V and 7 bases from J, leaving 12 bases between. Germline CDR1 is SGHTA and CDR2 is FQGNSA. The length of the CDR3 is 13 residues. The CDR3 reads CASSFYLGGEAFF. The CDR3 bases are TGTGCCAGCAGCTTCTATCTGGGGGGTGAAGCTTTCTTT.

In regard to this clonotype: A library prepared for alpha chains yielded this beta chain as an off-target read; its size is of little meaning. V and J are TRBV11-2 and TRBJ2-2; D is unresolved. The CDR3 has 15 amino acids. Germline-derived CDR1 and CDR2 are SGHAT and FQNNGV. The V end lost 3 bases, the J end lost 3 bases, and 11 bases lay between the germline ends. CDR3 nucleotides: TGTGCCAGCAGCTTTGCCGCGGCACACACCGGGGAGCTGTTTTTT. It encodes CASSFAAAHTGELFF.

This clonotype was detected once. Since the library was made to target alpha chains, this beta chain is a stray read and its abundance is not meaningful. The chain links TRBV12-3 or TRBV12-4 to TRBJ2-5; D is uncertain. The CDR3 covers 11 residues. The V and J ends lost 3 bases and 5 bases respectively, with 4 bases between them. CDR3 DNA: TGTGCCAGCAGTTTCGGGGAGACCCAGTACTTC. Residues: CASSFGETQYF.

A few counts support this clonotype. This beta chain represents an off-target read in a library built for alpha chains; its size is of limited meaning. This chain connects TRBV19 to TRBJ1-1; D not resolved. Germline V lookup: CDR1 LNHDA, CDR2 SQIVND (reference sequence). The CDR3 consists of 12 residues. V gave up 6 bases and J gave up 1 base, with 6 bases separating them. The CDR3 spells CASRWGNTEAFF. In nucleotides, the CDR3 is TGTGCCAGTAGATGGGGGAACACTGAAGCTTTCTTT.

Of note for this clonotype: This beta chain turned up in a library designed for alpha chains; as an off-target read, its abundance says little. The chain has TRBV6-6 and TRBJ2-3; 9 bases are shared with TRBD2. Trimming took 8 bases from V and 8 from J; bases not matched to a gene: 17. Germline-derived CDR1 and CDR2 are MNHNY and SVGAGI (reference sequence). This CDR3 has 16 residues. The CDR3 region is CASSRGGGPVFGTQYF. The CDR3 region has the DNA TGTGCCAGCTCGCGCGGGGGGGGTCCCGTTTTCGGTACGCAGTATTTT.

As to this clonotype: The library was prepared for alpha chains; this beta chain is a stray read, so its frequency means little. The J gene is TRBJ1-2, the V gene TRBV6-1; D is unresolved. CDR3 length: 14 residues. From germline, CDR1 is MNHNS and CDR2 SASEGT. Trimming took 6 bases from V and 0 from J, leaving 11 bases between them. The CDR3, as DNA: TGTGCCAGCAGCTTAGGACCGTCTAACTATGGCTACACCTTC. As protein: CASSLGPSNYGYTF.

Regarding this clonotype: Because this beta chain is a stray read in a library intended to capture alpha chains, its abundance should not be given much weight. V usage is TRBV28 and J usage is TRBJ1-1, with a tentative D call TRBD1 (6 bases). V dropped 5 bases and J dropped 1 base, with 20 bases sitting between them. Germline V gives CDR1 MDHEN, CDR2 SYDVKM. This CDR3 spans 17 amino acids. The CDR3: CASSPVGGLRWNTEAFF. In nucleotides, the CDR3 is TGTGCCAGCAGTCCCGTAGGGGGACTTAGATGGAACACTGAAGCTTTCTTT.

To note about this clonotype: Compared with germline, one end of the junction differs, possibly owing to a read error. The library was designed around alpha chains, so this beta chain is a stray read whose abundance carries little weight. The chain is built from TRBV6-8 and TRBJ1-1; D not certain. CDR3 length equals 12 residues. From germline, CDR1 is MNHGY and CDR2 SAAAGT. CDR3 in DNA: TGCGCCAGCAATCAAGGGAACACTGAAGCTTTCTTT. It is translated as CASNQGNTEAFF.

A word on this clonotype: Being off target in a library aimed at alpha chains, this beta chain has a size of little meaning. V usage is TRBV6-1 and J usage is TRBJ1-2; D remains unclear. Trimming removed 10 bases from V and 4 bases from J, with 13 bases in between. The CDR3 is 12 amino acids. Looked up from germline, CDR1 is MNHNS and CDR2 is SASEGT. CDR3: CATRDVGYGYTF. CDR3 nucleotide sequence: TGTGCCACACGAGACGTGGGCTATGGCTACACCTTC.

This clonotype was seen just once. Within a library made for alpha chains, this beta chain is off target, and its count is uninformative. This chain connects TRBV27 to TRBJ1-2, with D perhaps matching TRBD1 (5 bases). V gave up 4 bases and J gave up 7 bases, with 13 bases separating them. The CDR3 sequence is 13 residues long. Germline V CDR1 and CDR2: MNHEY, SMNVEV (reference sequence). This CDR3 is CASSSAPGLGYTF. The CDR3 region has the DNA TGTGCCAGCAGTTCGGCGCCAGGGCTTGGCTACACCTTC.

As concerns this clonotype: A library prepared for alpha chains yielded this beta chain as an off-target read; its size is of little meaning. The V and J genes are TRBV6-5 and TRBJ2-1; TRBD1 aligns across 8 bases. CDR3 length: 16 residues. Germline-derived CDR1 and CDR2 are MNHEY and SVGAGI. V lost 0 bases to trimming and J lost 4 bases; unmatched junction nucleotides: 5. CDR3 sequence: CASSYSATGAYNEQFF. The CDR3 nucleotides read TGTGCCAGCAGTTACTCTGCGACAGGGGCATACAATGAGCAGTTCTTC.

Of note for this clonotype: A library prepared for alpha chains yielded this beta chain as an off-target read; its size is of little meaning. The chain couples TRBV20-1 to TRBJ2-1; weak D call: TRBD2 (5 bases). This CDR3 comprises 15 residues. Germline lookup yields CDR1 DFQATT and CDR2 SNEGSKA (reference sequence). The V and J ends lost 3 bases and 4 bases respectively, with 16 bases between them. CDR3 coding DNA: TGCAGTGCTAGCCCGACTACCCGCCAATACAATGAGCAGTTCTTC. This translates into CSASPTTRQYNEQFF.

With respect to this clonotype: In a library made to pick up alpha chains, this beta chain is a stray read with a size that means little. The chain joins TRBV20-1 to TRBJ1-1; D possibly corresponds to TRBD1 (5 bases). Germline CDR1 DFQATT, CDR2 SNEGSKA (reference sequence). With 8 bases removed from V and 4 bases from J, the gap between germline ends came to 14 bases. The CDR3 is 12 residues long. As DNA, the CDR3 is TGCAGTCTAAAACAGGAACCCACTGAAGCTTTCTTT. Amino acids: CSLKQEPTEAFF.

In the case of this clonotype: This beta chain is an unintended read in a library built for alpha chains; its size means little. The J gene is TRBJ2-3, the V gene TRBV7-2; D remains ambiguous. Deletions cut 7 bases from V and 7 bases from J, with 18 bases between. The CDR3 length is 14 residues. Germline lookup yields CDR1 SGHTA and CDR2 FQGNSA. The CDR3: CASNLKGISYTQYF. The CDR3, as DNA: TGTGCCAGCAACTTGAAGGGTATTTCCTATACGCAGTATTTT.

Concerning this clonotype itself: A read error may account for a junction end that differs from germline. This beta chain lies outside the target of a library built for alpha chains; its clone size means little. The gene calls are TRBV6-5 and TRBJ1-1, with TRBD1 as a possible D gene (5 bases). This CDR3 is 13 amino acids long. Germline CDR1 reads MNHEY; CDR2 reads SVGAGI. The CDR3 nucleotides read TGTGCCAGCAGTTACGTCGCCGGGACGGAAACACACTTT. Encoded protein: CASSYVAGTETHF.

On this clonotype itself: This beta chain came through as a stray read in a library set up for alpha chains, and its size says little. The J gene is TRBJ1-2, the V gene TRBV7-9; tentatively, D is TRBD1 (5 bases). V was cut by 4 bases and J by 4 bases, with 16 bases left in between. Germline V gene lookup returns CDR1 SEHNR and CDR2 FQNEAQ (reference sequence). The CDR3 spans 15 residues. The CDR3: CASSSRGADIYGYTF. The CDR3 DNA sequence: TGTGCCAGCAGCTCACGAGGGGCGGATATCTATGGCTACACCTTC.